The next 2 T cell receptor beta chains were all read from a single sample in a study of T cells in Graves' hyperthyroidism and ophthalmopathy. Researchers amplified the TCR beta CDR3 regions from RNA transcripts. When the TCR CDR3 underwent first-round RT-PCR, the HTBI primer set was used. TCRdb processed the multiplex PCR reads anew with MiXCR; each CDR3 protein has one entry. Altogether 350,000 to 450,000 distinct CDR3 sequences are present, over 12% being singletons, with the ten largest covering approximately 27%. The sample taken for sequencing was blood. Source of these receptors: a man over 45 with Graves' ophthalmopathy.

The table lists this clonotype with a few counts. The V call is TRBV28, the J call TRBJ2-3; weak D call: TRBD2 (5 bases). V dropped 2 bases and J dropped 8 bases, with 14 bases sitting between them. Per germline, CDR1 MDHEN and CDR2 SYDVKM. CDR3 length equals 14 residues. In nucleotides, the CDR3 is TGTGCCAGCAGTTTAGTCGGCAGTGCGGGTACGCAGTATTTT. Translation gives CASSLVGSAGTQYF.

This clonotype was seen repeatedly, ten times or more. This chain connects TRBV30 to TRBJ2-7; weak D call: TRBD2 (6 bases). V was pared by 1 base and J by 4 bases, with 11 bases between. Germline V gene data show CDR1 as GTSNPN and CDR2 as SVGIG (reference sequence). The CDR3 runs 13 residues. CDR3 bases: TGTGCCTGGAGTGAGGGACTGACTTACGAGCAGTACTTC. As protein: CAWSEGLTYEQYF. Combining the CDR3 with reference TRBV30 and TRBJ2-7 gives the whole variable domain SQTIHQWPATLVQPVGSPLSLECTVEGTSNPNLYWYRQAAGRGLQLLFYSVGIGQISSEVPQNLSASRPQDRQFILSSKKLLLSDSGFYLCAWSEGLTYEQYFGPGTRLTVT.